This TCR beta chain was recovered during a study of blood T cell repertoires in COVID-19. CDR1 is SGHTS, CDR2 YDEGEE, per germline. V was trimmed by 4 bases and J by 1 base, leaving 11 bases between them. The CDR3 consists of 15 residues. As processed by the authors: The assay estimated nucleated cells by amplifying reference gene primers. TCRdb's copy holds only in-frame clones and misses some; the assay was immunoSEQ multiplex PCR. The V and J calls and clone size come from that table; D and trimming were worked out from the DNA. Here the sample spans approximately 80,000 clones, roughly 88% being singletons.

Sequenced: peripheral blood. The sequence was collected from a woman between 45 and 65 years old in a cohort sampled during active COVID-19. This chain uses TRBV5-8 with TRBJ2-2; D gene uncertain. In DNA form, the CDR3 reads TGTGCCAGCAGCCTGCCCAAGCGGAACACCGGGGAGCTGTTTTTT. This sequence encodes CASSLPKRNTGELFF.